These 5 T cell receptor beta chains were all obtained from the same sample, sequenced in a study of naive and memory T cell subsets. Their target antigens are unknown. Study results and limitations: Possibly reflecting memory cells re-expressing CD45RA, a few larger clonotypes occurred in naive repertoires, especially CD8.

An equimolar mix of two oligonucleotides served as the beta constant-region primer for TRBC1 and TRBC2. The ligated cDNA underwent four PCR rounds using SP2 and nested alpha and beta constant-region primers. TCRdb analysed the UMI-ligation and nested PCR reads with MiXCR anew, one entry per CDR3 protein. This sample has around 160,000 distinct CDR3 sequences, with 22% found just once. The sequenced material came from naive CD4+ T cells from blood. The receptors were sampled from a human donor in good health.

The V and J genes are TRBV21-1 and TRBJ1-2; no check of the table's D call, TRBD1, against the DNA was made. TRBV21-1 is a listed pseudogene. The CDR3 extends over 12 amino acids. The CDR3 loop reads CASSNNRGSYTF. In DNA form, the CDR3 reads TGTGCCAGCAGCAACAACAGGGGAAGCTACACCTTC.

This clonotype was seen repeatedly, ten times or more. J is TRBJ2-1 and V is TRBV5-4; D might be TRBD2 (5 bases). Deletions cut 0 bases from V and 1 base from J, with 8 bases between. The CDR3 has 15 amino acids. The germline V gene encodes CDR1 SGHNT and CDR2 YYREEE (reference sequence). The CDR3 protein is CASSLGSGSYNEQFF. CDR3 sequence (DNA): TGTGCCAGCAGCTTGGGAAGCGGATCCTACAATGAGCAGTTCTTC.

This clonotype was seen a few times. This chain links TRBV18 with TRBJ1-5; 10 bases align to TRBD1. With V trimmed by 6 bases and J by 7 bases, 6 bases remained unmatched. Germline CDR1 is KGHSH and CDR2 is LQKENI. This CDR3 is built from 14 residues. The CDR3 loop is CASSTLTGGQPQHF. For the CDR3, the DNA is TGTGCCAGCTCGACATTGACAGGGGGCCAGCCCCAGCATTTT.

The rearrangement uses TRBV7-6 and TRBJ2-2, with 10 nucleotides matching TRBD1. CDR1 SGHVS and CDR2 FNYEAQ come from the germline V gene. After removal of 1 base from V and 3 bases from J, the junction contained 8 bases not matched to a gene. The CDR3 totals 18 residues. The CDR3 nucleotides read TGTGCCAGCAGCTTAGGCCTGGGACAGGGGAGCTACACCGGGGAGCTGTTTTTT. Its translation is CASSLGLGQGSYTGELFF.

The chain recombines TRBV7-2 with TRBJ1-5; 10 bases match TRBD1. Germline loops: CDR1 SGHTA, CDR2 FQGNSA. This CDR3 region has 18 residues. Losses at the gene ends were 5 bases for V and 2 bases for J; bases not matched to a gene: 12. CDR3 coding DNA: TGTGCCAGCAGCCCAACGGGACAGGGGTTTCCTGGCAATCAGCCCCAGCATTTT. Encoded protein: CASSPTGQGFPGNQPQHF.